The 14 T cell receptor beta chains below were found in one sample sequenced in a study of blood T cell repertoires in COVID-19. The protocol was immunoSEQ multiplex PCR, while the TCRdb copy is restricted to in-frame clones and leaves out a portion. This sample carries fewer than 450,000 clones, less than 95% of them seen once, and the ten largest clones take approximately 0.65%. Sequencing was done on a sample of PBMCs or T cells enriched from blood (not recorded which). Receptor source: a man younger than 30 who had recovered from COVID-19.

The chain recombines TRBV7-6 with TRBJ2-5, with D perhaps matching TRBD2 (6 bases). Trimming took 3 bases from V and 4 from J, leaving 15 bases between them. Looked up from germline, CDR1 is SGHVS and CDR2 is FNYEAQ. This CDR3 is 15 amino acids long. The CDR3 here is CASSFSDLARETQYF. The CDR3 bases are TGTGCCAGCAGCTTTTCGGATCTAGCGCGAGAGACCCAGTACTTC.

The chain links TRBV3-1 (or the pseudogene TRBV3-2) to TRBJ2-7; D might be TRBD1 (7 bases). Germline lookup yields CDR1 LGHDT and CDR2 YNNKEL (reference sequence). CDR3 length equals 14 residues. Trimming removed 7 bases from V and 3 bases from J, with 16 bases in between. CDR3 in amino acids: CASTPTGTDYEQYF. The CDR3 nucleotides read TGTGCCAGCACCCCGACAGGGACTGACTACGAGCAGTACTTC.

This chain uses TRBV24-1 with TRBJ2-5, with D possibly TRBD2 on 5 matching bases. The ends were cut back, 4 bases at V and 1 base at J, with 6 bases in the middle. The germline V gene encodes CDR1 KGHDR and CDR2 SFDVKD. The CDR3 loop spans 13 amino acids. CDR3 sequence (DNA): TGTGCCACCAGTGACGGGATCCAAGAGACCCAGTACTTC. Translated, it gives CATSDGIQETQYF.

The chain carries TRBV28 and TRBJ1-1; TRBD1 might be the D (6 bases). This CDR3 spans 15 amino acids. Germline values: CDR1 MDHEN, CDR2 SYDVKM. V gave up 6 bases and J gave up 5 bases, with 19 bases separating them. The CDR3 DNA follows: TGTGCCAGCAGCCTCCTGGGGGCGGTTAGTACTGAAGCTTTCTTT. This encodes CASSLLGAVSTEAFF.

The chain is built from TRBV2 and TRBJ2-3, with TRBD2 matching 10 bases. This CDR3 comprises 14 residues. Trimming removed 8 bases from V and 0 bases from J; junction bases left unmatched: 2. From germline, CDR1 is SNHLY and CDR2 FYNNEI. In nucleotides, the CDR3 is TGTGCCAGCCTGGGACTAGCGAGCACAGATACGCAGTATTTT. This codes for CASLGLASTDTQYF. Full variable domain (outside the CDR3, taken from reference TRBV2 and TRBJ2-3): EPEVTQTPSHQVTQMGQEVILRCVPISNHLYFYWYRQILGQKVEFLVSFYNNEISEKSEIFDDQFSVERPDGSNFTLKIRSTKLEDSAMYFCASLGLASTDTQYFGPGTRLTVL.

V usage is TRBV3-1 (or the pseudogene TRBV3-2) and J usage is TRBJ2-7; 9 nucleotides match TRBD1. This CDR3 is built from 14 residues. The germline V gene has CDR1 LGHDT and CDR2 YNNKEL (reference sequence). Germline trimming cut 4 bases from V and 2 bases from J; bases unmatched to any gene: 3. CDR3: CASSLGTGPYEQYF. The CDR3 coding sequence is TGTGCCAGCAGCCTAGGGACAGGGCCCTACGAGCAGTACTTC.

V and J are TRBV28 and TRBJ2-3; 7 positions agree with TRBD2. Germline CDR1 reads MDHEN; CDR2 reads SYDVKM. The V and J ends lost 6 bases and 1 base, in that order; junction bases with no gene match: 1. The CDR3 is made up of 13 amino acids. CDR3 in DNA: TGTGCCAGCAGGGGGAGGGGCACAGATACGCAGTATTTT. The encoded protein is CASRGRGTDTQYF.

The gene calls are TRBV5-1 and TRBJ1-4; TRBD1 aligns across 8 bases. The CDR3 spans 15 residues. The junction had 3 bases not matched to a gene; V was cut back by 3 bases and J by 2 bases. Germline CDR1 and CDR2: SGHRS and YFSETQ. The CDR3 loop is CASSYNRGTNEKLFF. The DNA for the CDR3 is TGCGCCAGCAGCTACAACAGGGGGACTAATGAAAAACTGTTTTTT.

The CDR3 sequence: CAWSVLRLSTEAFF. Here the CDR3 DNA reads TGTGCCTGGAGTGTACTTCGACTCTCTACTGAAGCTTTCTTT. The chain is built from TRBV30 and TRBJ1-1; D ambiguous. The CDR3 extends over 14 amino acids. V was shortened by 0 bases and J by 5 bases, with 13 bases between the two germline ends. Per the germline V gene, CDR1 is GTSNPN and CDR2 is SVGIG (reference sequence).

V is TRBV5-6 and J is TRBJ2-2; possible D gene TRBD1, 6 bases. Trimming removed 6 bases from V and 2 bases from J, with 11 bases in between. CDR3 length equals 14 residues. The germline CDR1 and CDR2 sequences are SGHDT and YYEEEE. The chain's CDR3 is CASTKQGNTGELFF. In nucleotides, the CDR3 is TGTGCCAGCACCAAACAGGGCAACACCGGGGAGCTGTTTTTT.

The chain carries TRBV27 and TRBJ2-7; 9 bases fit TRBD1. CDR3 length equals 14 residues. With 5 bases clipped from V and 6 bases from J, the junction kept 8 bases outside the gene matches. The germline V gene has CDR1 MNHEY and CDR2 SMNVEV (reference sequence). The DNA for the CDR3 is TGTGCCAGCAGTAAATGGGGACAGGGTGGCGAGCAGTACTTC. It encodes CASSKWGQGGEQYF.

The chain recombines TRBV5-5 with TRBJ1-3; 8 bases are a match to TRBD1. Germline V gene lookup returns CDR1 SGHKS and CDR2 YYEKEE (reference sequence). V lost 4 bases, J lost 6 bases, and 9 bases stayed unmatched. The CDR3 runs 15 residues. The CDR3 DNA is TGTGCCAGCAGCACACAGGGGGGCTCGGAAAACACCATATATTTT. It encodes CASSTQGGSENTIYF.

This chain connects TRBV5-6 to TRBJ2-7, with TRBD2 matching 8 bases. J gave up 4 bases and V 4 bases, and 13 bases lay outside the gene matches. The CDR3 is 16 amino acids. The germline V gene encodes CDR1 SGHDT and CDR2 YYEEEE. The DNA for the CDR3 is TGTGCCAGCAGCCCCACCGGGGGGGGAGGGCCATACGAGCAGTACTTC. Translated: CASSPTGGGGPYEQYF.

The rearrangement joins TRBV12-3 or TRBV12-4 to TRBJ2-3; 8 bases line up with TRBD1. The J segment lost 6 bases and the V segment lost 6 bases, leaving 5 bases of the junction unmatched. The CDR3 loop spans 13 amino acids. The CDR3 nucleotides read TGTGCCAGCAGGCGGACAGGGTCGGATACGCAGTATTTT. Its translation is CASRRTGSDTQYF.